The 29 T cell receptor beta chains listed next were all sequenced from one sample in a study of blood T cells in healthy people across ages. A sample-barcoded 5' primer and a J-beta primer mix were used in a second PCR of about 7 to 11 cycles. A single record per CDR3 protein comes from TCRdb applying MiXCR to the 5' RACE reads. The table lists about 1.4 million distinct CDR3 sequences, 45% to 70% of them singletons. Sample: blood. These receptors were taken from a man aged 18 to 29 in good health.

In the case of this clonotype: Since a much larger clone is just one base distant, this may be a read error. The gene calls are TRBV7-9 and TRBJ2-7, with 8 bases that match TRBD1. The CDR3 runs 14 residues. Germline V CDR1 and CDR2: SEHNR, FQNEAQ (reference sequence). CDR3 in amino acids: CASSLQDRAYDQYF. CDR3 DNA sequence: TGTGCCAGCAGCTTACAGGACAGGGCCTACGATCAGTACTTC.

The J gene is TRBJ2-5, the V gene TRBV6-2 or TRBV6-3; D is unclear. V shed 0 bases and J shed 5 bases, with 13 bases lying between them. Germline V lookup: CDR1 MNHEY, CDR2 SVGEGT. The CDR3 runs to 15 residues. The CDR3 DNA reads TGTGCCAGCAGTTACTCCCCCGGAGTGGGGGAGACCCAGTACTTC. The encoded protein is CASSYSPGVGETQYF.

The chain couples TRBV5-1 to TRBJ1-3; D is unresolved. Per the germline V gene, CDR1 is SGHRS and CDR2 is YFSETQ. With 2 bases removed from V and 9 bases from J, the gap between germline ends came to 6 bases. The CDR3 has 11 amino acids. CDR3 loop: CASSFSGTIYF. The CDR3 region has the DNA TGCGCCAGCAGCTTTTCGGGCACCATATATTTT.

The chain links TRBV28 to TRBJ2-5; D is uncertain. The CDR3 has 15 amino acids. Between the trimmed V and J ends, which lost 1 base and 2 bases, there was a span of 11 bases. Germline CDR1 is MDHEN and CDR2 is SYDVKM. In DNA form, the CDR3 reads TGTGCCAGCAGTTTATCGTCGGGCTATCAAGAGACCCAGTACTTC. Translation gives CASSLSSGYQETQYF.

The table lists this clonotype with a few counts. The chain recombines TRBV5-1 with TRBJ2-1; D might be TRBD2 (5 bases). Trimming cost V 2 bases and J 5 bases, with 20 bases left between them. Germline-derived CDR1 and CDR2 are SGHRS and YFSETQ. The CDR3 consists of 17 residues. CDR3 in amino acids: CASSFPDRGQRNNEQFF. CDR3 sequence (DNA): TGCGCCAGCAGCTTTCCGGATAGAGGGCAGCGGAACAATGAGCAGTTCTTC.

This clonotype appeared once. The chain couples TRBV28 to TRBJ1-5; possible D gene TRBD1, 6 bases. Germline V gene data show CDR1 as MDHEN and CDR2 as SYDVKM. The ends were cut back, 7 bases at V and 7 bases at J, with 17 bases in the middle. This CDR3 has 14 residues. This CDR3 is CASKLRGWGQPQHF. The CDR3 bases are TGTGCCAGCAAACTCAGGGGTTGGGGCCAGCCCCAGCATTTT.

V and J are TRBV7-2 and TRBJ2-5, with 7 bases aligning to TRBD1. After removal of 0 bases from V and 4 bases from J, the junction contained 8 bases not matched to a gene. The CDR3 is 16 residues long. Per germline, CDR1 SGHTA and CDR2 FQGNSA. CDR3 bases: TGTGCCAGCAGCTTAGCGAGGGACAGTCCAGGAGAGACCCAGTACTTC. It translates to CASSLARDSPGETQYF.

This chain connects TRBV7-2 to TRBJ2-3, with no clear D. Germline V CDR1 and CDR2: SGHTA, FQGNSA. The CDR3 has 11 residues. The V end lost 4 bases, the J end lost 10 bases, and 9 bases lay between the germline ends. The CDR3 DNA sequence: TGTGCCAGCAGCTCACAAAGTTCGCAGTATTTT. Amino acids: CASSSQSSQYF.

This sequence joins TRBV5-1 and TRBJ2-4, with TRBD1 matching 8 bases. Trimming took 6 bases from V and 13 from J; bases not matched to a gene: 24. The CDR3 spans 17 residues. Germline V gene sequence: CDR1 SGHRS, CDR2 YFSETQ. The CDR3 region is CASIRSPRGTGPYAQYF. The DNA of the CDR3 is TGCGCCAGCATCCGATCCCCCCGGGGGACAGGACCCTACGCGCAGTACTTC. Full variable domain (remainder filled in from reference TRBV5-1 and TRBJ2-4): KAGVTQTPRYLIKTRGQQVTLSCSPISGHRSVSWYQQTPGQGLQFLFEYFSETQRNKGNFPGRFSGRQFSNSRSEMNVSTLELGDSALYLCASIRSPRGTGPYAQYFGAGTRLSVL.

The chain is built from TRBV30 and TRBJ1-1; a weak D match, TRBD1 (5 bases). CDR1 and CDR2 from the germline V gene are GTSNPN and SVGIG (reference sequence). This CDR3 has 11 residues. The germline V and J ends were trimmed by 0 bases and 10 bases, with 9 bases remaining between them. CDR3 sequence: CAWSVGGGAFF. In nucleotides, the CDR3 is TGTGCCTGGAGTGTAGGCGGGGGAGCTTTCTTT.

This clonotype was counted a few times. The V gene is TRBV5-1, the J gene TRBJ2-7, with a weak D call TRBD1 (6 bases). Germline loops: CDR1 SGHRS, CDR2 YFSETQ. Trimming removed 0 bases from V and 4 bases from J, with 11 bases in between. This CDR3 spans 14 amino acids. CDR3 sequence reads: CASSLEGTPYEQYF. The CDR3 DNA reads TGCGCCAGCAGCTTGGAAGGGACACCGTACGAGCAGTACTTC.

The DNA for the CDR3 is TGTGCCAGCAGCTTATCGCCGGGGAATGCCGAAACGAAAGGCGGCCGAACTGGGGCCAACGTCCTGACTTTC. Encoded protein: CASSLSPGNAETKGGRTGANVLTF. This sequence joins TRBV11-1 and TRBJ2-6, with D perhaps TRBD2 (5 bases). Trimming removed 2 bases at V and 2 bases at J, with 34 bases between. Germline V CDR1 and CDR2: SGHAT, FQDESV (reference sequence). This CDR3 is built from 24 residues.

The V and J genes are TRBV5-1 and TRBJ1-1; D uncertain. This CDR3 has 14 amino acids. V was cut by 4 bases and J by 0 bases, with 10 bases left in between. The germline CDR1 and CDR2 sequences are SGHRS and YFSETQ. The DNA of the CDR3 is TGCGCCAGCAGCGTGGCCGACATGAACACTGAAGCTTTCTTT. This encodes CASSVADMNTEAFF.

This clonotype was counted ten times or more. The chain carries TRBV4-3 and TRBJ2-6; 9 bases are shared with TRBD1. Trimming cost V 3 bases and J 1 base; bases outside gene matches: 1. This CDR3 spans 16 amino acids. CDR1 LGHNA and CDR2 YSLEER come from the germline V gene. The CDR3 reads CASSHGQGSGANVLTF. The CDR3 DNA follows: TGCGCCAGCAGCCACGGACAGGGGTCTGGGGCCAACGTCCTGACTTTC.

The gene calls are TRBV6-1 and TRBJ1-4; the match to TRBD1 covers 7 bases. The CDR3 has 15 residues. V shed 6 bases, J shed 2 bases, and the junction held 6 bases outside the gene matches. Germline loops: CDR1 MNHNS, CDR2 SASEGT. CDR3: CASSDPGQTNEKLFF. The CDR3 bases are TGTGCCAGCAGCGATCCGGGACAGACTAATGAAAAACTGTTTTTT.

CDR3 in DNA: TGTGCCAGCAGTCAACTATGGACAGTTATAGTCTACAATGAGCAGTTCTTC. Translation gives CASSQLWTVIVYNEQFF. The chain recombines TRBV6-2 or TRBV6-3 with TRBJ2-1, with TRBD1 as a possible D gene (6 bases). This CDR3 is 17 amino acids long. V lost 5 bases to trimming and J lost 3 bases, with 20 bases between them. Germline CDR1 is MNHEY and CDR2 is SVGEGT.

This chain connects TRBV5-1 to TRBJ2-3, with D possibly TRBD2 on 7 matching bases. Trimming removed 0 bases at V and 4 bases at J, with 12 bases between. The CDR3 has 15 residues. The germline V gene encodes CDR1 SGHRS and CDR2 YFSETQ. The chain's CDR3 is CASSLAGEGADTQYF. The CDR3 DNA follows: TGCGCCAGCAGCTTGGCAGGGGAGGGGGCAGATACGCAGTATTTT.

Only one count was recorded for this clonotype. This sequence joins TRBV19 and TRBJ1-5; 7 nucleotides match TRBD1. Germline V gene lookup returns CDR1 LNHDA and CDR2 SQIVND (reference sequence). With 3 bases clipped from V and 3 bases from J, the junction kept 11 bases outside the gene matches. The CDR3 is 17 amino acids. The CDR3 is CASSIVLGTASNQPQHF. In DNA, the CDR3 is TGTGCCAGTAGTATTGTACTTGGGACAGCGTCCAATCAGCCCCAGCATTTT.

With respect to this clonotype: One base away lies a much larger clone, so this may be a sequencing read error. The rearrangement links TRBV5-1 to TRBJ2-5; the D is unclear. The DNA matches TRBJ2-1 better at its end, which makes the J call doubtful. This CDR3 spans 13 amino acids. Germline CDR1 SGHRS, CDR2 YFSETQ. CDR3 amino acids: CASSQDPQETQFF. The CDR3 nucleotides read TGCGCCAGCAGCCAAGACCCCCAAGAGACCCAGTTCTTC.

The V call is TRBV5-1, the J call TRBJ2-7; TRBD1 matches 12 bases. This CDR3 spans 15 amino acids. Germline assignment: CDR1 SGHRS and CDR2 YFSETQ. The trim removed 7 bases at V and 4 bases at J, leaving 9 bases unmatched. The CDR3 is CASGYGTGGAYEQYF. The CDR3, as DNA: TGCGCCAGCGGATACGGGACAGGGGGCGCTTACGAGCAGTACTTC.

The J gene is TRBJ2-1, the V gene TRBV5-6, with TRBD1 matching 8 bases. The J call may be faulty, since TRBJ2-7 better matches the DNA end. The CDR3 length is 15 residues. Germline V lookup: CDR1 SGHDT, CDR2 YYEEEE. The CDR3 sequence: CASSPTGDSYNEQYF. CDR3 sequence (DNA): TGTGCCAGCAGCCCGACAGGGGACTCCTACAATGAGCAGTACTTC.

The rearrangement links TRBV10-3 to TRBJ1-5; unclear D gene. The CDR3 has 12 residues. V lost 6 bases to trimming and J lost 6 bases, with 9 bases between them. Germline V gene sequence: CDR1 ENHRY, CDR2 SYGVKD. CDR3 region: CAIRAPGQPQHF. Written as DNA, the CDR3 is TGTGCCATCAGGGCTCCGGGTCAGCCCCAGCATTTT.

The chain has TRBV11-2 and TRBJ2-1; 12 nucleotides line up with TRBD2. Germline values: CDR1 SGHAT, CDR2 FQNNGV. The CDR3 contains 17 residues. Trimming took 0 bases from V and 4 from J; bases not matched to a gene: 4. CDR3 bases: TGTGCCAGCAGCTTAGAGGGACTAGCGGGTATGTACAATGAGCAGTTCTTC. This translates into CASSLEGLAGMYNEQFF.

This chain links TRBV14 with TRBJ2-5; D gene unclear. This CDR3 is built from 14 residues. V lost 3 bases to trimming and J lost 5 bases, with 13 bases between them. Germline CDR1 SGHDN, CDR2 FVKESK. CDR3 amino acids: CASSHLYGVETQYF. For the CDR3, the DNA is TGTGCCAGCAGCCATTTATATGGAGTGGAGACCCAGTACTTC.

This clonotype was recorded once. The chain links TRBV4-1 to TRBJ2-5, with D perhaps matching TRBD1 (6 bases). The germline V gene has CDR1 MGHRA and CDR2 YSYEKL. The CDR3 consists of 16 residues. Deletions cut 4 bases from V and 0 bases from J, with 15 bases between. The chain's CDR3 is CASSPADRAHQETQYF. DNA of the CDR3: TGCGCCAGCAGCCCGGCGGACAGAGCCCACCAAGAGACCCAGTACTTC.

The genes are TRBV20-1 and TRBJ2-6; a weak D match, TRBD2 (6 bases). CDR3 length: 16 residues. With 3 bases removed from V and 0 bases from J, the gap between germline ends came to 12 bases. CDR1 is DFQATT, CDR2 SNEGSKA, per germline (reference sequence). DNA of the CDR3: TGCAGTGCTAGTGGGACTTACTACTCTGGGGCCAACGTCCTGACTTTC. Translated, it gives CSASGTYYSGANVLTF.

The genes are TRBV27 and TRBJ1-2; 10 positions agree with TRBD1. Germline loops: CDR1 MNHEY, CDR2 SMNVEV (reference sequence). The CDR3 has 17 residues. The trim removed 6 bases at V and 4 bases at J, leaving 14 bases unmatched. Written as DNA, the CDR3 is TGTGCCAGCAGCCGAACCGGGACAGGGGAGTTTCTCTATGGCTACACCTTC. Translated: CASSRTGTGEFLYGYTF.

The count of this clonotype is one. The V call is TRBV12-3 or TRBV12-4, the J call TRBJ1-2; TRBD1 matches at 9 bases. This CDR3 is built from 14 residues. Germline trimming cut 3 bases from V and 7 bases from J; bases unmatched to any gene: 6. CDR3 DNA: TGTGCCAGCAGTTTTCCGGGACAGGGTATTGGCTACACCTTC. Encoded protein: CASSFPGQGIGYTF.

This chain joins TRBV4-3 and TRBJ1-6; D not certain. The CDR3 length is 16 residues. Per germline, CDR1 LGHNA and CDR2 YSLEER. Trimming took off 1 base at V and 7 bases at J, with 14 bases between the two ends. This CDR3 is CASSQGGGLGNSPLHF. The CDR3 DNA is TGCGCCAGCAGCCAAGGCGGAGGTCTTGGAAATTCACCCCTCCACTTT.